This TCR beta chain was retrieved from a study of cytomegalovirus exposure and HLA in healthy donors. Comment on this clone: Its matching antigen is unknown.

Overall study results and limits: Reports credit the classifier with highly specific, highly sensitive diagnosis of cytomegalovirus status.

The CDR3 extends over 17 amino acids. V was clipped by 4 bases and J by 2 bases; unmatched bases: 7. The germline V gene encodes CDR1 LNHDA and CDR2 SQIVND (reference sequence). The PCR contained 60 Vbeta and 13 Jbeta primers. Measured with immunoSEQ multiplex PCR; TCRdb has only the in-frame clones, and not every one. This table holds 150,000 to 180,000 clones, roughly 81% found once. This chain links TRBV19 with TRBJ2-6, with 8 bases aligning to TRBD1. The TCR was taken from a woman aged 18 to 35 in good health and CMV-seronegative. The sequencing input was PBMCs. The CDR3 loop is CASSTGTGWAGANVLTF. CDR3 coding DNA: TGTGCCAGTAGTACCGGGACAGGTTGGGCTGGGGCCAACGTCCTGACTTTC.